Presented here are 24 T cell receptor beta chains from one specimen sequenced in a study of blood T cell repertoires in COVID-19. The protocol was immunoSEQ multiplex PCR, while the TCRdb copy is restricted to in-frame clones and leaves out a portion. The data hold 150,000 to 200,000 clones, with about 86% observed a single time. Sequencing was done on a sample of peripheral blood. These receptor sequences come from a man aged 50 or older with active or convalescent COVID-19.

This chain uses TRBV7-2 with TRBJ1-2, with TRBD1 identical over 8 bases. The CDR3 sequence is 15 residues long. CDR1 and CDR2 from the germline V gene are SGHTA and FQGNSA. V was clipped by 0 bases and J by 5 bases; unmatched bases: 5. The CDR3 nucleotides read TGTGCCAGCAGCTTAGCGCAGCAGGGGGCGTATGGCTACACCTTC. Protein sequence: CASSLAQQGAYGYTF.

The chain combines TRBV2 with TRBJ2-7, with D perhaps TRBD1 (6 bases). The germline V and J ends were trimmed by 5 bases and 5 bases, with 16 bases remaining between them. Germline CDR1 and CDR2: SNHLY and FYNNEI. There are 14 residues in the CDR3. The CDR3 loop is CASSIRRRQDEQYF. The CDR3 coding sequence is TGTGCCAGCAGTATCAGACGGAGACAGGACGAGCAGTACTTC.

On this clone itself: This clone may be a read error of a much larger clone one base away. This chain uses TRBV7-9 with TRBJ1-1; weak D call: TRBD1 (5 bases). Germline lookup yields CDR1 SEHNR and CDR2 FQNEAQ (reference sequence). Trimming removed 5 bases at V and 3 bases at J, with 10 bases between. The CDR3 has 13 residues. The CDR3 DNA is TGTGCCAGCAGCCAGGGTTTGGACACTGAAGCTTTCTTT. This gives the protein CASSQGLDTEAFF.

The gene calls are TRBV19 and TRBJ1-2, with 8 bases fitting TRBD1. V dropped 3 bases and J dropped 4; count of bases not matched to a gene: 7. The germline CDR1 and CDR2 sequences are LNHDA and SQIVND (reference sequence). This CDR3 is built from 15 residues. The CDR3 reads CASSISWTGTYGYTF. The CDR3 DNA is TGTGCCAGTAGTATCTCGTGGACAGGGACCTATGGCTACACCTTC.

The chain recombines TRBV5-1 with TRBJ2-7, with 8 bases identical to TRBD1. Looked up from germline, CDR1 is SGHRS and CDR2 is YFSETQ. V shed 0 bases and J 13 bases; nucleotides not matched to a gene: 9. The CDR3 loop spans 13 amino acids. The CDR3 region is CASSLDEGQGSYF. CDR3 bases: TGCGCCAGCAGCTTGGACGAAGGACAGGGCTCTTACTTC.

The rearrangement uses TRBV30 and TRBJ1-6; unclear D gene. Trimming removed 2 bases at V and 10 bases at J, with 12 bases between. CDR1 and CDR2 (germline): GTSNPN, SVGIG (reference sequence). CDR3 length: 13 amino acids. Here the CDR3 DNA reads TGTGCCTGGAGTCCGTCGGGTAACTCACCCCTCCACTTT. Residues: CAWSPSGNSPLHF. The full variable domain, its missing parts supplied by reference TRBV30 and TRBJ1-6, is SQTIHQWPATLVQPVGSPLSLECTVEGTSNPNLYWYRQAAGRGLQLLFYSVGIGQISSEVPQNLSASRPQDRQFILSSKKLLLSDSGFYLCAWSPSGNSPLHFGNGTRLTVT.

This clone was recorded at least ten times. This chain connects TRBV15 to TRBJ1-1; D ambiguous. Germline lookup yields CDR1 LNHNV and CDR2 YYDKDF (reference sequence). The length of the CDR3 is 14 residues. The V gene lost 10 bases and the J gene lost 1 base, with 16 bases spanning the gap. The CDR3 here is CAKVLEGENTEAFF. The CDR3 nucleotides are TGTGCCAAGGTTTTGGAGGGTGAGAACACTGAAGCTTTCTTT.

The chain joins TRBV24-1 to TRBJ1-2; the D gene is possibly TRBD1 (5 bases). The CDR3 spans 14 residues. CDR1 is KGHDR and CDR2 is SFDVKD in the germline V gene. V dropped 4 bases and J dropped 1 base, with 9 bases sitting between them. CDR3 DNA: TGTGCCACCAGTGACACGGGGGTTAACTATGGCTACACCTTC. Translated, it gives CATSDTGVNYGYTF.

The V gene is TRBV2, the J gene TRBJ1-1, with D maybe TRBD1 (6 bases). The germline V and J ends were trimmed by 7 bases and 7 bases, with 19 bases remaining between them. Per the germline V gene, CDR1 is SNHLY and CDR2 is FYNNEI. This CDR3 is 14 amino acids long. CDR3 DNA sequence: TGTGCCAGCACTGGATCCCCCGGACAGCTTGAAGCTTTCTTT. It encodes CASTGSPGQLEAFF. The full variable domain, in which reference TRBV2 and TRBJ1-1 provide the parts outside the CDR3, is EPEVTQTPSHQVTQMGQEVILRCVPISNHLYFYWYRQILGQKVEFLVSFYNNEISEKSEIFDDQFSVERPDGSNFTLKIRSTKLEDSAMYFCASTGSPGQLEAFFGQGTRLTVV.

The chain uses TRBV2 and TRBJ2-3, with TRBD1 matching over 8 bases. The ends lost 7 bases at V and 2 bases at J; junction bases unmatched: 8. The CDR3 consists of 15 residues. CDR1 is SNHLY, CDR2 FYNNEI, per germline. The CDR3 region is CASTDPGQVTDTQYF. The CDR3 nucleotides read TGTGCCAGCACCGACCCGGGACAGGTCACAGATACGCAGTATTTT. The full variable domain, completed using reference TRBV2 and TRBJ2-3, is EPEVTQTPSHQVTQMGQEVILRCVPISNHLYFYWYRQILGQKVEFLVSFYNNEISEKSEIFDDQFSVERPDGSNFTLKIRSTKLEDSAMYFCASTDPGQVTDTQYFGPGTRLTVL.

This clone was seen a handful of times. CDR3 in DNA: TGTGCCAGCAGCCGGGACTCGGGTGGCTACACCTTC. Its protein is CASSRDSGGYTF. The gene calls are TRBV7-9 and TRBJ1-2, with D possibly matching TRBD1 (5 bases). The CDR3 length is 12 residues. V dropped 5 bases and J dropped 7 bases, with 11 bases sitting between them. CDR1 is SEHNR and CDR2 is FQNEAQ in the germline V gene (reference sequence).

The CDR3 spells CASSRNLEPYEQYF. As DNA, the CDR3 is TGTGCCAGCAGCCGTAATCTAGAGCCCTACGAGCAGTACTTC. V is TRBV3-1 (or the pseudogene TRBV3-2) and J is TRBJ2-7; no reliable D call. The germline gives CDR1 LGHDT, CDR2 YNNKEL (reference sequence). Trimming removed 4 bases from V and 2 bases from J, with 12 bases in between. This CDR3 region has 14 residues.

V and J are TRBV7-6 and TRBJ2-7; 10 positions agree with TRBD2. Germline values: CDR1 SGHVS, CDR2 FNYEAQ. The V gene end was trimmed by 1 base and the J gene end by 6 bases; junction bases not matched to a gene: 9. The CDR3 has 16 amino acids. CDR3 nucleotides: TGTGCCAGCAGCTTAGTACCAGCGGGAGGGATGAGCGAGCAGTACTTC. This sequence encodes CASSLVPAGGMSEQYF.

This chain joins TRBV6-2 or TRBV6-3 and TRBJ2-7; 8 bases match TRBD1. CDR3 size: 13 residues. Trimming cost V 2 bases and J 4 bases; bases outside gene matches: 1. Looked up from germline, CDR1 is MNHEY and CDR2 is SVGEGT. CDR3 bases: TGTGCCAGCAGTTACCGGGACAGGTACGAGCAGTACTTC. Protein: CASSYRDRYEQYF.

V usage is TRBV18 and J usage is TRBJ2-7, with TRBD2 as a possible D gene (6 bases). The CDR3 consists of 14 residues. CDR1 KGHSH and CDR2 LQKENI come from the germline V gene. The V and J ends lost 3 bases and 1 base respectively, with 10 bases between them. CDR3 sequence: CASSPGTSSYEQYF. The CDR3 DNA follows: TGTGCCAGCTCACCTGGGACTTCATCCTACGAGCAGTACTTC.

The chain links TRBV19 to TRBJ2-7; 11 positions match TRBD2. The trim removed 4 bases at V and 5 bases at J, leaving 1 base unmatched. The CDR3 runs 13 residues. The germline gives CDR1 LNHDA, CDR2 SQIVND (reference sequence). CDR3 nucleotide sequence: TGTGCCAGTAGTAGACTAGCGGGAAACGAGCAGTACTTC. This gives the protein CASSRLAGNEQYF.

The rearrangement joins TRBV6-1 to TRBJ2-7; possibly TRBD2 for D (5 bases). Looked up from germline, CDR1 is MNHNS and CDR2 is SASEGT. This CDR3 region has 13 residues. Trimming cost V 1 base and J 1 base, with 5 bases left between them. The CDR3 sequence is CASSEGTSYEQYF. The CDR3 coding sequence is TGTGCCAGCAGTGAAGGGACTTCCTACGAGCAGTACTTC.

The CDR3 DNA reads as TGTGCCAGCAGTTACTCGGCGGTCCAAGAGACCCAGTACTTC. Translating it yields CASSYSAVQETQYF. This chain uses TRBV6-5 with TRBJ2-5, with unresolved D. CDR1 MNHEY and CDR2 SVGAGI come from the germline V gene. This CDR3 contains 14 residues. V was cut by 0 bases and J by 1 base, with 6 bases left in between.

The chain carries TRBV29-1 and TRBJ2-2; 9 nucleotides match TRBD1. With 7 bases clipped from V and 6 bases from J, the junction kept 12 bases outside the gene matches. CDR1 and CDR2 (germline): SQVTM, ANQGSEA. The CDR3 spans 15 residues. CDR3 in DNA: TGCAGCGGGTCATTCACAGGGGGCGCATCCGGGGAGCTGTTTTTT. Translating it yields CSGSFTGGASGELFF.

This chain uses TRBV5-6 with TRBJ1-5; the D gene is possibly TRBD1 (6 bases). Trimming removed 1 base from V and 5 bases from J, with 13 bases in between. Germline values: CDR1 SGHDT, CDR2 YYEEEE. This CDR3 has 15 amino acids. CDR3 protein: CASSLYSRGDQPQHF. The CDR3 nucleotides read TGTGCCAGCAGCTTGTATAGCAGGGGAGATCAGCCCCAGCATTTT. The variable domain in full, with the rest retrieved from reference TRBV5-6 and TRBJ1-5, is DAGVTQSPTHLIKTRGQQVTLRCSPKSGHDTVSWYQQALGQGPQFIFQYYEEEERQRGNFPDRFSGHQFPNYSSELNVNALLLGDSALYLCASSLYSRGDQPQHFGDGTRLSIL.

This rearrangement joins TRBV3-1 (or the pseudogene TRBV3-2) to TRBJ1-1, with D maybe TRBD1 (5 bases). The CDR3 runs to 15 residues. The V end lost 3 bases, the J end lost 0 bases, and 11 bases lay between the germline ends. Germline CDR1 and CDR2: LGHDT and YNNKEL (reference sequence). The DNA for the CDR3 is TGTGCCAGCAGCCACGGGACTGTGATGAACACTGAAGCTTTCTTT. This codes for CASSHGTVMNTEAFF.

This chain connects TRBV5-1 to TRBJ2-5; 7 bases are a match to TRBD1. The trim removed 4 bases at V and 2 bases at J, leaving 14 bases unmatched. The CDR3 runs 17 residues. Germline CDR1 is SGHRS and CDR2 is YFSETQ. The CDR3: CASSHGGQAQMQETQYF. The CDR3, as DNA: TGCGCCAGCAGCCATGGCGGACAGGCGCAAATGCAAGAGACCCAGTACTTC.

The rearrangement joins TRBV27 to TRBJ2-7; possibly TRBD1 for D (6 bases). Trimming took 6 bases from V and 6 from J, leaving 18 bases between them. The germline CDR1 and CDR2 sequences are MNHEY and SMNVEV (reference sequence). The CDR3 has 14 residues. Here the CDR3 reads CASSPYGAGAEQYF. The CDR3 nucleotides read TGTGCCAGCAGCCCATACGGGGCAGGGGCCGAGCAGTACTTC.

CDR3 coding DNA: TGTGCCAGCAGTGAAAGGGGACTGGCGGAGGGCGGTACGCAGTATTTT. It is translated as CASSERGLAEGGTQYF. V and J are TRBV6-1 and TRBJ2-3; possibly TRBD2 for D (6 bases). Germline CDR1 is MNHNS and CDR2 is SASEGT. Between the trimmed V and J ends, which lost 2 bases and 8 bases, there was a span of 20 bases. The CDR3 runs to 16 residues.